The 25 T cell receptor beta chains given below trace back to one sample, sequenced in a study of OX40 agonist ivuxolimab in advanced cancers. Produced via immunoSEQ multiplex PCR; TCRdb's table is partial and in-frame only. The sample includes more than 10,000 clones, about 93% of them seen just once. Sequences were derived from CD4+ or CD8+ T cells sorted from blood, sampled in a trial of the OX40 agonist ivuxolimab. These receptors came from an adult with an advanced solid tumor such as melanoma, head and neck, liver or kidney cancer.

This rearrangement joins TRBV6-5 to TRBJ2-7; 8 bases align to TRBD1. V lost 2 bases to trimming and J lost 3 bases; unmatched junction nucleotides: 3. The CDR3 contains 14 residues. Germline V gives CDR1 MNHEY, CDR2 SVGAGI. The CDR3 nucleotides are TGTGCCAGCAGTTACGGGACAGGAGACTACGAGCAGTACTTC. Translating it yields CASSYGTGDYEQYF.

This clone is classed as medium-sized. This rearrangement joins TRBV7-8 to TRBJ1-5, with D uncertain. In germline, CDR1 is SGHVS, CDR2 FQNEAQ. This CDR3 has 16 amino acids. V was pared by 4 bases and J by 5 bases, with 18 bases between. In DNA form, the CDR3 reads TGTGCCAGCAGCTCCGCCTACATGGCAGACTATCAGCCCCAGCATTTT. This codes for CASSSAYMADYQPQHF.

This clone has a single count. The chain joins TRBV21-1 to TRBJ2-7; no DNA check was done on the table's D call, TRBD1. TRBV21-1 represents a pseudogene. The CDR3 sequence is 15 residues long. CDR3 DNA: TGTGCCAGCAGCAAAGCGGGCCGACAATCCTACGAGCAGTACTTC. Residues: CASSKAGRQSYEQYF.

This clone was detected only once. The CDR3 DNA reads TGCGCCAGCAGCGAGCGGACAGGGGAAACCTACGAGCAGTACTTC. This encodes CASSERTGETYEQYF. The gene calls are TRBV4-1 and TRBJ2-7, with 9 nucleotides matching TRBD1. J gave up 2 bases and V 5 bases, and 7 bases lay outside the gene matches. This CDR3 has 15 residues. Germline-derived CDR1 and CDR2 are MGHRA and YSYEKL.

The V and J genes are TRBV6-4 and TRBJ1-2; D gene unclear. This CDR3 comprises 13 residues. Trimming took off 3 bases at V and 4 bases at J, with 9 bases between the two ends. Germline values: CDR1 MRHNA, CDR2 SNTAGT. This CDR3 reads CASSDEDGYGYTF. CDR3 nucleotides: TGTGCCAGCAGTGATGAGGATGGCTATGGCTACACCTTC.

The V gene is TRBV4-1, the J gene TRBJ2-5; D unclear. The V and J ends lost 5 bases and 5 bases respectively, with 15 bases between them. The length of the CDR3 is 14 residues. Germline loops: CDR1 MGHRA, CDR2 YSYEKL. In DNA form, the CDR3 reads TGCGCCAGCAGCACAAACGGGCTAGGGGAGACCCAGTACTTC. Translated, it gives CASSTNGLGETQYF.

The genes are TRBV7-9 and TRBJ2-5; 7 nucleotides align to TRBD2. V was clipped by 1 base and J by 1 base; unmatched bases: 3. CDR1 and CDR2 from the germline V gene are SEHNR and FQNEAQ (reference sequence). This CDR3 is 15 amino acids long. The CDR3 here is CASSLVGGSQETQYF. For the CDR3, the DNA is TGTGCCAGCAGCTTAGTGGGCGGGAGCCAAGAGACCCAGTACTTC. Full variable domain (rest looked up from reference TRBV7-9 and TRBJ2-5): DTGVSQNPRHKITKRGQNVTFRCDPISEHNRLYWYRQTLGQGPEFLTYFQNEAQLEKSRLLSDRFSAERPKGSFSTLEIQRTEQGDSAMYLCASSLVGGSQETQYFGPGTRLLVL.

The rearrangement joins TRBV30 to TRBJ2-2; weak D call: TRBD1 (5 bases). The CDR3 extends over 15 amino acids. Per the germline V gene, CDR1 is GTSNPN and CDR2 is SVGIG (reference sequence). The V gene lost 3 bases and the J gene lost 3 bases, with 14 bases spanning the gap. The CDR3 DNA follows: TGTGCCTGGAGAAGGGGTGGGGTCCACACCGGGGAGCTGTTTTTT. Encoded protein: CAWRRGGVHTGELFF.

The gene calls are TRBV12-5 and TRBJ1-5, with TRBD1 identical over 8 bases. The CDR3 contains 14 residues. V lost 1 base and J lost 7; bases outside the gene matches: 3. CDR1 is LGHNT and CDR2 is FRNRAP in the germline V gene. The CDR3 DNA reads TGTGCTAGTGGTTTGGGGACAGGGAGGCAGCCCCAGCATTTT. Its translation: CASGLGTGRQPQHF.

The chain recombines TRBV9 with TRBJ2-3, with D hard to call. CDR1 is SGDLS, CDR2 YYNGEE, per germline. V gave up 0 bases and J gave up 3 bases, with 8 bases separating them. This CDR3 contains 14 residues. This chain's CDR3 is CASSVEQLTDTQYF. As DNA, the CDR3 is TGTGCCAGCAGCGTAGAACAACTTACAGATACGCAGTATTTT. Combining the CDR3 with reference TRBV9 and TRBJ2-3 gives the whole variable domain DSGVTQTPKHLITATGQRVTLRCSPRSGDLSVYWYQQSLDQGLQFLIQYYNGEERAKGNILERFSAQQFPDLHSELNLSSLELGDSALYFCASSVEQLTDTQYFGPGTRLTVL.

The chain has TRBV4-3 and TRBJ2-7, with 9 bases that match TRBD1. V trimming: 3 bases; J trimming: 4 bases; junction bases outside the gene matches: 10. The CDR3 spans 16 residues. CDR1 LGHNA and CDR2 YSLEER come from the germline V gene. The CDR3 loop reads CASSHAAGTGNYEQYF. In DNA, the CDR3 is TGCGCCAGCAGCCACGCAGCCGGGACAGGGAATTACGAGCAGTACTTC.

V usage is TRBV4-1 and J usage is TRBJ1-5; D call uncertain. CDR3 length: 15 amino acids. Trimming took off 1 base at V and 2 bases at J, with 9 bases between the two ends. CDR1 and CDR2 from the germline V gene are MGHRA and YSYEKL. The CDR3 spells CASSQVFGGNQPQHF. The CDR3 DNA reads TGCGCCAGCAGCCAAGTGTTTGGTGGCAATCAGCCCCAGCATTTT.

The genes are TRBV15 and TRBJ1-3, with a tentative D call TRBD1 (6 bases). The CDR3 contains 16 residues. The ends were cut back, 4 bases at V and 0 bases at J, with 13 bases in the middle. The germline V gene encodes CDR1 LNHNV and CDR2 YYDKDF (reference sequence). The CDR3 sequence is CATSMDRSPSGNTIYF. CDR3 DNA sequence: TGTGCCACCAGCATGGACAGATCCCCCTCTGGAAACACCATATATTTT.

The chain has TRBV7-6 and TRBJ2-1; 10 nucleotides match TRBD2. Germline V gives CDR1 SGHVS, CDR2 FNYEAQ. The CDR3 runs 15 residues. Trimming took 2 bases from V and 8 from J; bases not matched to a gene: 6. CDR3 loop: CASSLPSGSEDEQFF. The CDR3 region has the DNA TGTGCCAGCAGCTTACCTAGCGGGAGTGAAGATGAGCAGTTCTTC.

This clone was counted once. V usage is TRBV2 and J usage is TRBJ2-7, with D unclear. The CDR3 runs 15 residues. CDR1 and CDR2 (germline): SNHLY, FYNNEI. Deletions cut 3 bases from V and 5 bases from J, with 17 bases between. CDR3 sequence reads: CASSDPAEEFHEQYF. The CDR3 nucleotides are TGTGCCAGCAGTGATCCGGCGGAAGAGTTTCACGAGCAGTACTTC.

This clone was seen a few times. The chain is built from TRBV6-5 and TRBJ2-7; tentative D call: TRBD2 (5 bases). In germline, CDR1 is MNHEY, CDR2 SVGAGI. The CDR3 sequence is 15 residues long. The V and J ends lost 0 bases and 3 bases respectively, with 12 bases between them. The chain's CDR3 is CASSYSSEGSYEQYF. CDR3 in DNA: TGTGCCAGCAGTTACTCGTCTGAGGGAAGCTACGAGCAGTACTTC.

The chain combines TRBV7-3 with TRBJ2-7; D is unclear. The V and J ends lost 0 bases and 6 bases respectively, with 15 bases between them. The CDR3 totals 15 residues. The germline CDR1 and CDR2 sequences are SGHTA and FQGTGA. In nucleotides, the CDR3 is TGTGCCAGCAGCTTAACGTTAGGTCGCGCTCTCGAGCAGTACTTC. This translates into CASSLTLGRALEQYF. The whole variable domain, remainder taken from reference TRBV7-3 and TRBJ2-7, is GAGVSQTPSNKVTEKGKYVELRCDPISGHTALYWYRQSLGQGPEFLIYFQGTGAADDSGLPNDRFFAVRPEGSVSTLKIQRTERGDSAVYLCASSLTLGRALEQYFGPGTRLTVT.

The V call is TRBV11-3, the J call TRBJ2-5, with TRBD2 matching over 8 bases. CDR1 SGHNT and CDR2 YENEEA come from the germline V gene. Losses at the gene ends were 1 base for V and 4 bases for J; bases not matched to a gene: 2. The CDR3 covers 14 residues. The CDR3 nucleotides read TGTGCCAGCAGCTTAGCGGGAGGGAGAGAGACCCAGTACTTC. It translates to CASSLAGGRETQYF.

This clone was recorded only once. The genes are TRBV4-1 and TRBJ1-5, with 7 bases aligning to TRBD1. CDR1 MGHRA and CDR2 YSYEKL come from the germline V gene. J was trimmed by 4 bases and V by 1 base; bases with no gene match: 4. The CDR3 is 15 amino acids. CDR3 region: CASSQVQGWNQPQHF. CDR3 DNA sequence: TGCGCCAGCAGCCAAGTACAGGGGTGGAATCAGCCCCAGCATTTT.

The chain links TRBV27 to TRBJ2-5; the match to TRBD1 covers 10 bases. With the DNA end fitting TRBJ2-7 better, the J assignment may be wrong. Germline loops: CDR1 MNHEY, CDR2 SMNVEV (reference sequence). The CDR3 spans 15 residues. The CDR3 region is CASSLIGTGAYEQYF. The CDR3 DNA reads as TGTGCCAGCAGTTTAATCGGGACAGGGGCCTACGAGCAGTACTTC.

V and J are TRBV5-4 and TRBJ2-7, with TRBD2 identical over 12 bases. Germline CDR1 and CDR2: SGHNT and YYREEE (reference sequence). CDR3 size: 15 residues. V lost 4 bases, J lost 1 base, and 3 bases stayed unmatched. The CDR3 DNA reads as TGTGCCAGCAGCCATGGGACTAGCGGGTCCTACGAGCAGTACTTC. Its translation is CASSHGTSGSYEQYF.

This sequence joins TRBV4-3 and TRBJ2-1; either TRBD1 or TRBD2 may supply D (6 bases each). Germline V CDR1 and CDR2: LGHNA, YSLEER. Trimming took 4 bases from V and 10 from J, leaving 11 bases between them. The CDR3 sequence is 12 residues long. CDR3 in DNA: TGCGCCAGCAGCCCCCAAGGGGGGGAGCAGTTCTTC. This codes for CASSPQGGEQFF.

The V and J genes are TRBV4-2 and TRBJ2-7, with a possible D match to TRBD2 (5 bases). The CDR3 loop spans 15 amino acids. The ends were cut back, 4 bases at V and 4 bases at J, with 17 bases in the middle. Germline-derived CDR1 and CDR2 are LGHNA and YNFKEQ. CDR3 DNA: TGTGCCAGCAGCCCCGTTCGGGCGGGCCTATACGAGCAGTACTTC. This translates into CASSPVRAGLYEQYF.

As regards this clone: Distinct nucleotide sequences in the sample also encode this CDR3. The CDR3 nucleotides read TGTGCCAGCGAGGATCCAGCGAACACCGGGGAGCTGTTTTTT. As protein: CASEDPANTGELFF. J is TRBJ2-2 and V is TRBV2; no definite D call. This CDR3 is 14 amino acids long. CDR1 is SNHLY, CDR2 FYNNEI, per germline. The ends were cut back, 8 bases at V and 0 bases at J, with 10 bases in the middle.

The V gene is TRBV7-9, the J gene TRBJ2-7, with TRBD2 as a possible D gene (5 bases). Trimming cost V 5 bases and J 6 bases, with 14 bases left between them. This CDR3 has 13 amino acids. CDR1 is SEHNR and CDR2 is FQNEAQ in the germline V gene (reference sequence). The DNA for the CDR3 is TGTGCCAGCAGCCCGGACGCGAGCGGCGAGCAGTACTTC. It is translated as CASSPDASGEQYF.